The 24 T cell receptor beta chains below all came from one sample that was sequenced in a study of T cells in tumors after PD-1 blockade. Some clones are missing from TCRdb's copy, which holds only in-frame ones; the method was immunoSEQ multiplex PCR. This table holds around 1,700 clones, roughly 74% found once. The material was tumor tissue, obtained after anti-PD-1 treatment. The receptors come from a human donor with basal cell carcinoma.

The rearrangement links TRBV14 to TRBJ2-6, with D uncertain. Trimming took 5 bases from V and 4 from J, leaving 9 bases between them. The CDR3 consists of 14 residues. Per germline, CDR1 SGHDN and CDR2 FVKESK. The DNA for the CDR3 is TGTGCCAGCAGCTCTACCGGCGGGGCCAACGTCCTGACTTTC. Residues: CASSSTGGANVLTF.

V is TRBV27 and J is TRBJ2-7; 10 bases are a match to TRBD2. This CDR3 region has 13 residues. V trimming: 10 bases; J trimming: 5 bases; junction bases outside the gene matches: 8. Germline CDR1 and CDR2: MNHEY and SMNVEV (reference sequence). CDR3 nucleotide sequence: TGTGCCACCGCCGGGACTAGCGAAGACGAGCAGTACTTC. Protein: CATAGTSEDEQYF.

J is TRBJ2-3 and V is TRBV5-1; D perhaps matches TRBD1 (6 bases). The CDR3 loop spans 15 amino acids. Looked up from germline, CDR1 is SGHRS and CDR2 is YFSETQ. Trimming stripped 4 bases from V and 1 base from J, with 13 bases between. The CDR3 reads CASSLQDSRTDTQYF. The CDR3 nucleotides are TGCGCCAGCAGCCTCCAGGACAGCCGCACAGATACGCAGTATTTT.

The chain employs TRBV5-1 and TRBJ2-1, with TRBD2 as a possible D gene (6 bases). The CDR3 extends over 13 amino acids. CDR1 is SGHRS, CDR2 YFSETQ, per germline. The V end was cut by 5 bases, the J end by 3 bases, with 9 bases between. The DNA of the CDR3 is TGCGCCAGCAGGGACTACCGCTACAATGAGCAGTTCTTC. It is translated as CASRDYRYNEQFF.

V usage is TRBV30 and J usage is TRBJ2-7, with D possibly being TRBD2 (7 bases). V lost 0 bases and J lost 2, with 17 bases in between. There are 16 residues in the CDR3. Looked up from germline, CDR1 is GTSNPN and CDR2 is SVGIG (reference sequence). The CDR3 region has the DNA TGTGCCTGGAGTGTACGTCTTGCGGGGGCCCCCTACGAGCAGTACTTC. Its translation is CAWSVRLAGAPYEQYF.

By frequency in the sample, this clone is large. This sequence joins TRBV28 and TRBJ1-2, with a weak D call TRBD1 (5 bases). This CDR3 is built from 15 residues. Germline V gene lookup returns CDR1 MDHEN and CDR2 SYDVKM. Deletions cut 8 bases from V and 4 bases from J, with 20 bases between. This chain's CDR3 is CASLSSGRASYGYTF. The CDR3 nucleotides read TGTGCCAGCCTCTCTTCCGGCAGGGCCTCCTATGGCTACACCTTC.

The rearrangement joins TRBV10-1 to TRBJ2-5; D remains unclear. The CDR3 extends over 15 amino acids. Germline loops: CDR1 WNHNN, CDR2 SYGVQD (reference sequence). Trimming shortened V by 2 bases and J by 0 bases, and 10 bases separated the two germline ends. In DNA form, the CDR3 reads TGCGCCAGCAGTGAGGGGTCAGCCCACCAAGAGACCCAGTACTTC. Translating it yields CASSEGSAHQETQYF.

The V and J genes are TRBV9 and TRBJ2-2; maybe TRBD1 (5 bases). Trimming left V 3 bases short and J 3 bases short, with 12 bases between. CDR1 is SGDLS, CDR2 YYNGEE, per germline. There are 15 residues in the CDR3. The CDR3 protein is CASSGKGRDTGELFF. The CDR3 coding sequence is TGTGCCAGCAGCGGAAAGGGCAGGGACACCGGGGAGCTGTTTTTT.

This rearrangement joins TRBV7-9 to TRBJ2-5; D ambiguous. Germline assignment: CDR1 SEHNR and CDR2 FQNEAQ (reference sequence). CDR3 size: 11 residues. V dropped 6 bases and J dropped 5 bases, with 7 bases sitting between them. DNA of the CDR3: TGTGCCAGCAGAGTTACGGAGACCCAGTACTTC. As protein: CASRVTETQYF.

J is TRBJ1-2 and V is TRBV27; TRBD1 aligns across 11 bases. From germline, CDR1 is MNHEY and CDR2 SMNVEV (reference sequence). V lost 7 bases to trimming and J lost 5 bases; unmatched junction nucleotides: 12. The CDR3 has 16 residues. Here the CDR3 reads CASTRLGQGAEYGYTF. The CDR3 DNA follows: TGTGCCAGCACCCGACTCGGACAGGGGGCGGAATATGGCTACACCTTC.

J is TRBJ1-1 and V is TRBV7-9; no definite D call. The ends were cut back, 7 bases at V and 6 bases at J, with 12 bases in the middle. This CDR3 is built from 12 residues. The germline gives CDR1 SEHNR, CDR2 FQNEAQ (reference sequence). This CDR3 reads CASTNYPAEAFF. CDR3 DNA: TGTGCCAGCACCAACTATCCGGCTGAAGCTTTCTTT.

The chain links TRBV6-5 to TRBJ1-2; 10 bases fit TRBD1. The CDR3 consists of 15 residues. With V trimmed by 2 bases and J by 3 bases, 3 bases remained unmatched. The germline CDR1 and CDR2 sequences are MNHEY and SVGAGI. CDR3 DNA: TGTGCCAGCAGTTACCCGGGACAGGGGCACTATGGCTACACCTTC. This encodes CASSYPGQGHYGYTF.

The chain carries TRBV27 and TRBJ1-2; D uncertain. Germline V gene sequence: CDR1 MNHEY, CDR2 SMNVEV (reference sequence). Between the trimmed V and J ends, which lost 0 bases and 4 bases, there was a span of 15 bases. The CDR3 sequence is 16 residues long. CDR3 coding DNA: TGTGCCAGCAGTTTATCGCGGGGAACAGAGGGCTATGGCTACACCTTC. This codes for CASSLSRGTEGYGYTF.

This chain links TRBV9 with TRBJ1-6, with D hard to call. The CDR3 runs 16 residues. The V end lost 4 bases, the J end lost 6 bases, and 17 bases lay between the germline ends. Germline CDR1 is SGDLS and CDR2 is YYNGEE. In DNA form, the CDR3 reads TGTGCCAGCAGCCCGGCGGTAGGGTTGGCTAATTCACCCCTCCACTTT. It yields the protein CASSPAVGLANSPLHF.

The CDR3 DNA sequence: TGCGCCAGCAGCCAGGAAGTCAAGGTTAGAAACACCTTC. This sequence encodes CASSQEVKVRNTF. This chain links TRBV4-1 with TRBJ1-2, with unresolved D. This CDR3 is 13 amino acids long. V shed 3 bases and J shed 12 bases, with 17 bases lying between them. Germline values: CDR1 MGHRA, CDR2 YSYEKL.

This rearrangement joins TRBV28 to TRBJ1-5; D remains unclear. With 6 bases removed from V and 2 bases from J, the gap between germline ends came to 8 bases. The CDR3 sequence is 13 residues long. Germline V CDR1 and CDR2: MDHEN, SYDVKM. CDR3 amino acids: CASRLDGNQPQHF. The CDR3 nucleotides read TGTGCCAGCAGACTAGATGGCAATCAGCCCCAGCATTTT.

The chain recombines TRBV5-6 with TRBJ1-6; TRBD1 might be the D (5 bases). The CDR3 has 17 amino acids. Germline values: CDR1 SGHDT, CDR2 YYEEEE. Trimming left V 4 bases short and J 5 bases short, with 19 bases between. The CDR3 reads CASSLPRVGPDNSPLHF. CDR3 in DNA: TGTGCCAGCAGCCTGCCGAGGGTGGGGCCCGATAATTCACCCCTCCACTTT.

The chain has TRBV18 and TRBJ2-7; tentative D call: TRBD2 (7 bases). Germline V lookup: CDR1 KGHSH, CDR2 LQKENI. V lost 6 bases, J lost 1 base, and 13 bases lay in between. The CDR3 spans 14 residues. CDR3 loop: CASSRGGGSYEQYF. The DNA for the CDR3 is TGTGCCAGCTCGCGAGGGGGGGGATCCTACGAGCAGTACTTC.

The V and J genes are TRBV30 and TRBJ2-7; 9 nucleotides line up with TRBD2. Germline V gene sequence: CDR1 GTSNPN, CDR2 SVGIG (reference sequence). Trimming at V came to 1 base and at J to 4 bases, leaving 2 bases not matched to a gene. CDR3 length equals 13 residues. CDR3 in amino acids: CAWSATSGYEQYF. Written as DNA, the CDR3 is TGTGCCTGGAGTGCCACTAGCGGGTACGAGCAGTACTTC.

The chain combines TRBV12-5 with TRBJ2-6; 8 bases are shared with TRBD1. Germline V gene sequence: CDR1 LGHNT, CDR2 FRNRAP. The CDR3 spans 15 residues. J lost 4 bases, V lost 6 bases, and 5 bases had no gene match. The CDR3 reads CASGTTGAGANVLTF. The CDR3 coding sequence is TGTGCTAGTGGCACGACAGGGGCCGGGGCCAACGTCCTGACTTTC.

The V gene is TRBV27, the J gene TRBJ2-5; no clear D gene. The CDR3 consists of 13 residues. Trimming cost V 0 bases and J 5 bases, with 7 bases left between them. CDR1 is MNHEY, CDR2 SMNVEV, per germline (reference sequence). CDR3 in DNA: TGTGCCAGCAGTTTATCGGGGTGGGAGACCCAGTACTTC. This codes for CASSLSGWETQYF.

The chain couples TRBV18 to TRBJ2-1; 10 bases are a match to TRBD1. Germline CDR1 is KGHSH and CDR2 is LQKENI. Trimming removed 3 bases from V and 4 bases from J; junction bases left unmatched: 0. This CDR3 comprises 14 residues. CDR3 bases: TGTGCCAGCTCACCGGACAGGGGGTACAATGAGCAGTTCTTC. This encodes CASSPDRGYNEQFF.

V usage is TRBV29-1 and J usage is TRBJ2-1; 9 nucleotides agree with TRBD1. V was pared by 2 bases and J by 5 bases, with 7 bases of the junction left unmatched. Germline lookup yields CDR1 SQVTM and CDR2 ANQGSEA. The CDR3 extends over 15 amino acids. CDR3 DNA sequence: TGCAGCGTTGAATTCGGGACAGGGCTGAACAATGAGCAGTTCTTC. The encoded protein is CSVEFGTGLNNEQFF.

The chain is built from TRBV28 and TRBJ1-5; D call uncertain. Trimming left V 3 bases short and J 5 bases short, with 14 bases between. The germline gives CDR1 MDHEN, CDR2 SYDVKM. The CDR3 is 15 amino acids. The CDR3 here is CASSLVDGPHQPQHF. CDR3 DNA sequence: TGTGCCAGCAGTTTGGTGGACGGTCCCCATCAGCCCCAGCATTTT. The variable domain in full, with the rest retrieved from reference TRBV28 and TRBJ1-5, is DVKVTQSSRYLVKRTGEKVFLECVQDMDHENMFWYRQDPGLGLRLIYFSYDVKMKEKGDIPEGYSVSREKKERFSLILESASTNQTSMYLCASSLVDGPHQPQHFGDGTRLSIL.